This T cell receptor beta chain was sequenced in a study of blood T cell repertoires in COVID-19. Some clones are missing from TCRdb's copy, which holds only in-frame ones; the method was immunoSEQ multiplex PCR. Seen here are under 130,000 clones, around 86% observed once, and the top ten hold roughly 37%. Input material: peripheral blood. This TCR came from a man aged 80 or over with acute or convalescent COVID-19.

Here the CDR3 reads CASSSGTGMWQETQYF. The DNA for the CDR3 is TGTGCCAGCAGTTCCGGGACAGGGATGTGGCAAGAGACCCAGTACTTC. The chain carries TRBV27 and TRBJ2-5; TRBD1 matches 9 bases. Germline CDR1 is MNHEY and CDR2 is SMNVEV (reference sequence). CDR3 length: 16 residues. V shed 4 bases and J 2 bases; nucleotides not matched to a gene: 8.